A single sample is the source of the 21 T cell receptor beta chains below, sequenced in a study of regulatory T cells in long-lasting Graves disease. Time point meaning: newly diagnosed GD, antithyroid drugs for less than 3 months. The TCR library used RNA extracted from PBMCs. In building TCR beta libraries, iRepertoire HTBI primers were used together with Arm-PCR of CDR3 regions. Using its own MiXCR run on the multiplex PCR reads, TCRdb lists one record per CDR3 protein. This sample carries fewer than 400,000 distinct CDR3 sequences, approximately 20% of them seen once, and the ten largest clones take 35% to 45%. The source material was peripheral blood mononuclear cells (PBMCs), sampled at new diagnosis, from a patient treated with antithyroid drugs. The origin of the receptors is a female donor with Graves disease.

A single count supports this clonotype. CDR3 sequence (DNA): TGTGCCATCAGGTCCGGGACTTCAACATATGGCTACACCTTC. Protein sequence: CAIRSGTSTYGYTF. The chain recombines TRBV10-3 with TRBJ1-2; possibly TRBD1 for D (5 bases). V was pared by 6 bases and J by 5 bases, with 16 bases between. There are 14 residues in the CDR3. Germline V gene data show CDR1 as ENHRY and CDR2 as SYGVKD.

This clonotype was detected many times. This chain links TRBV18 with TRBJ2-7; 8 bases fit TRBD1. The CDR3 sequence is 16 residues long. The germline V gene encodes CDR1 KGHSH and CDR2 LQKENI. V trimming: 1 base; J trimming: 2 bases; junction bases outside the gene matches: 7. The CDR3: CASSPRRGTGPYEQYF. As DNA, the CDR3 is TGTGCCAGCTCACCACGGCGTGGGACAGGACCCTACGAGCAGTACTTC.

This clonotype was recorded at least ten times. This chain joins TRBV7-9 and TRBJ2-5; D not certain. Germline CDR1 reads SEHNR; CDR2 reads FQNEAQ (reference sequence). Deletions cut 5 bases from V and 1 base from J, with 11 bases between. The CDR3 consists of 14 residues. CDR3 residues: CASSPLPPQETQYF. In nucleotides, the CDR3 is TGTGCCAGCAGCCCGCTGCCCCCCCAAGAGACCCAGTACTTC.

This clonotype was observed at least ten times. This chain links TRBV2 with TRBJ1-1, with TRBD1 as a possible D gene (6 bases). Between the trimmed V and J ends, which lost 3 bases and 3 bases, there was a span of 11 bases. The CDR3 is made up of 14 amino acids. CDR1 is SNHLY, CDR2 FYNNEI, per germline. The CDR3 nucleotides read TGTGCCAGCAGTGAGAGGGAGGGGGACACTGAAGCTTTCTTT. This codes for CASSEREGDTEAFF.

This clonotype showed up many times. The chain is built from TRBV11-2 and TRBJ2-3, with D tentatively TRBD1 (6 bases). Germline values: CDR1 SGHAT, CDR2 FQNNGV. The V end lost 6 bases, the J end lost 0 bases, and 22 bases lay between the germline ends. The length of the CDR3 is 18 residues. CDR3 in amino acids: CASSPITSGDISTDTQYF. For the CDR3, the DNA is TGTGCCAGCAGTCCTATCACCTCAGGGGACATTAGCACAGATACGCAGTATTTT.

The chain joins TRBV28 to TRBJ1-1; 10 bases agree with TRBD1. Unmatched junction bases numbered 7, after V lost 10 bases and J lost 5 bases. This CDR3 has 13 amino acids. Germline V gene data show CDR1 as MDHEN and CDR2 as SYDVKM. Written as DNA, the CDR3 is TGTGCCATCCGGGACAGGGGTTATACTGAAGCTTTCTTT. This translates into CAIRDRGYTEAFF.

The table lists this clonotype with many counts. V is TRBV5-1 and J is TRBJ1-1; D is undetermined. Trimming stripped 6 bases from V and 2 bases from J, with 11 bases between. This CDR3 is 13 amino acids long. Per the germline V gene, CDR1 is SGHRS and CDR2 is YFSETQ. This CDR3 reads CASTLDGNTEAFF. The CDR3 DNA reads as TGCGCCAGCACGCTGGACGGCAACACTGAAGCTTTCTTT.

This clonotype was seen ten or more times. The chain links TRBV28 to TRBJ2-7; 8 bases are shared with TRBD2. The CDR3 consists of 15 residues. V lost 1 base and J lost 8; bases outside the gene matches: 10. From germline, CDR1 is MDHEN and CDR2 SYDVKM. CDR3 bases: TGTGCCAGCAGTTTATCGCCCAGCGGGAGTTCTAAGCAGTACTTC. Translated: CASSLSPSGSSKQYF.

This clonotype was counted many times. This chain joins TRBV12-3 or TRBV12-4 and TRBJ2-5; D tentatively fits TRBD1 or TRBD2 (9 bases each). Trimming took 0 bases from V and 5 from J, leaving 22 bases between them. CDR3 length: 18 amino acids. In DNA, the CDR3 is TGTGCCAGCAGTTTAGCGCGGGGGGGGGGACAGGGAGGGGAGACCCAGTACTTC. Protein: CASSLARGGGQGGETQYF.

This clonotype has at least ten counts. The gene calls are TRBV30 and TRBJ2-7; a weak D match, TRBD2 (6 bases). The ends were cut back, 1 base at V and 6 bases at J, with 16 bases in the middle. CDR3 length equals 14 residues. In germline, CDR1 is GTSNPN, CDR2 SVGIG (reference sequence). DNA of the CDR3: TGTGCCTGGAGTGGCCGGGTGCGGGAAGCCGAGCAGTACTTC. This encodes CAWSGRVREAEQYF.

In this sample, this clonotype turned up many times. The gene calls are TRBV20-1 and TRBJ2-1, with TRBD1 as a possible D gene (6 bases). The germline V gene encodes CDR1 DFQATT and CDR2 SNEGSKA (reference sequence). The CDR3 is made up of 14 amino acids. Trimming left V 5 bases short and J 1 base short, with 12 bases between. The CDR3 region is CSAVDRTSYNEQFF. Written as DNA, the CDR3 is TGCAGTGCTGTCGACAGGACTTCCTACAATGAGCAGTTCTTC.

This clonotype has ten or more counts. This chain connects TRBV2 to TRBJ2-5; tentative D call: TRBD1 (6 bases). Between the trimmed V and J ends, which lost 6 bases and 3 bases, there was a span of 14 bases. The CDR3 spans 14 residues. CDR1 and CDR2 (germline): SNHLY, FYNNEI. In DNA, the CDR3 is TGTGCCAGCAGAGAATCCAGGACAGAAGAGACCCAGTACTTC. This translates into CASRESRTEETQYF.

V gene TRBV9 combines with J gene TRBJ2-7, with D unresolved. V gave up 0 bases and J gave up 6 bases, with 16 bases separating them. This CDR3 contains 15 residues. Germline CDR1 SGDLS, CDR2 YYNGEE. The CDR3 region has the DNA TGTGCCAGCAGCGTAGATGAAGCAGCCGTAGGCGAGCAGTACTTC. This sequence encodes CASSVDEAAVGEQYF.

This clonotype came up many times. The chain combines TRBV10-3 with TRBJ2-1, with 7 bases lining up with TRBD1. This CDR3 spans 15 amino acids. Germline V lookup: CDR1 ENHRY, CDR2 SYGVKD. Germline trimming cut 4 bases from V and 3 bases from J; bases unmatched to any gene: 6. CDR3 sequence reads: CAISAGTDLYNEQFF. CDR3 DNA sequence: TGTGCCATCAGTGCCGGGACAGATCTCTACAATGAGCAGTTCTTC.

Turning to this clonotype: A read error is likely here: a far larger clone is one base away. V usage is TRBV11-3 and J usage is TRBJ1-1; TRBD1 matches 10 bases. Germline CDR1 SGHNT, CDR2 YENEEA. The V gene end was trimmed by 6 bases and the J gene end by 3 bases; junction bases not matched to a gene: 10. This CDR3 region has 16 residues. CDR3 nucleotides: TGTGCCAGCAGACGGAGGGGACAGGGGATGGACACTGAAGCTTTCTTT. Translating gives CASRRRGQGMDTEAFF.

The genes are TRBV28 and TRBJ2-1; 12 nucleotides align to TRBD2. The junction had 10 bases not matched to a gene; V was cut back by 8 bases and J by 2 bases. The CDR3 has 17 amino acids. Germline assignment: CDR1 MDHEN and CDR2 SYDVKM. The CDR3 spells CASGGLAGGSPYNEQFF. CDR3 sequence (DNA): TGTGCCAGCGGGGGGCTAGCGGGAGGGAGTCCCTACAATGAGCAGTTCTTC.

This clonotype has a count of ten or more. The V and J genes are TRBV7-9 and TRBJ2-7; 7 bases map to TRBD2. CDR1 and CDR2 from the germline V gene are SEHNR and FQNEAQ (reference sequence). V lost 7 bases, J lost 5 bases, and 8 bases stayed unmatched. The CDR3 runs to 13 residues. As DNA, the CDR3 is TGTGCCAGCATGAGGGCTAGCGGCCACGAGCAGTACTTC. Amino acid sequence: CASMRASGHEQYF.

This clonotype occurred once. A far larger clone is only one base removed, so a read error is likely. The CDR3 loop is CASSGRMENQPQHF. CDR3 nucleotide sequence: TGTGCCAGCAGCGGACGGATGGAAAATCAGCCCCAGCATTTT. The V gene is TRBV7-3, the J gene TRBJ1-5, with unresolved D. Germline CDR1 SGHTA, CDR2 FQGTGA. The V gene lost 5 bases and the J gene lost 4 bases, with 12 bases spanning the gap. The CDR3 is 14 amino acids.

In its sample, this clonotype was seen many times. The chain employs TRBV2 and TRBJ1-2; 8 nucleotides align to TRBD1. Germline V gene sequence: CDR1 SNHLY, CDR2 FYNNEI. The CDR3 is made up of 12 amino acids. V shed 9 bases, J shed 2 bases, and the junction held 2 bases outside the gene matches. In DNA form, the CDR3 reads TGTGCCAGTGGACAGGGAAACTATGGCTACACCTTC. Protein product: CASGQGNYGYTF.

This clonotype was detected only a few times. The rearrangement uses TRBV3-1 and TRBJ1-5; TRBD1 is a possible D gene (5 bases). The CDR3 covers 15 residues. V gave up 0 bases and J gave up 3 bases, with 9 bases separating them. CDR1 is LGHDT and CDR2 is YNNKEL in the germline V gene (reference sequence). This chain's CDR3 is CASSQDPGTNQPQHF. For the CDR3, the DNA is TGTGCCAGCAGCCAAGATCCAGGGACCAATCAGCCCCAGCATTTT.

This chain joins TRBV5-1 and TRBJ1-6, with TRBD1 matching 8 bases. Trimming cost V 5 bases and J 8 bases; bases outside gene matches: 3. Germline CDR1 and CDR2: SGHRS and YFSETQ. There are 13 residues in the CDR3. CDR3 bases: TGCGCCAGCAGGACAGGGGTAGATTCACCCCTCCACTTT. Translated, it gives CASRTGVDSPLHF. Variable domain in full (rest from reference TRBV5-1 and TRBJ1-6): KAGVTQTPRYLIKTRGQQVTLSCSPISGHRSVSWYQQTPGQGLQFLFEYFSETQRNKGNFPGRFSGRQFSNSRSEMNVSTLELGDSALYLCASRTGVDSPLHFGNGTRLTVT.